This T cell receptor beta chain was captured in a study of blood T cells in healthy people across ages. Study outcomes and limitations: Across the age range, TCR beta diversity per million T cells fell in a roughly linear way.

A sample-barcoded 5' primer and a J-beta primer mix were used in a second PCR of roughly 7 to 11 cycles. TCRdb re-analysed the 5' RACE reads in MiXCR, keeping a single row per CDR3 protein. The sample has about 970,000 distinct CDR3 sequences, around 54% seen once; the top ten hold roughly a fifth. Turning to this clonotype: Its cognate antigen is unknown. A read error may be the cause here, since a much bigger clone is one base away.

With 8 bases clipped from V and 8 bases from J, the junction kept 11 bases outside the gene matches. Per germline, CDR1 SQVTM and CDR2 ANQGSEA. The CDR3 contains 13 residues. The TCR comes from a woman aged 55 to 70 in good health. What was sequenced was blood. The chain has TRBV29-1 and TRBJ1-2; 10 bases are a match to TRBD1. In nucleotides, the CDR3 is TGCAGCTTCCTGACAGGGGGCCTGGAGGGCTACACCTTC. Translating gives CSFLTGGLEGYTF.